The 27 T cell receptor beta chains presented below share a single source sample, sequenced in a study of blood T cells in healthy people across ages. PCR was performed a second time for about 7 to 11 cycles using a sample-barcoded 5' primer and a J-beta primer mix. TCRdb independently ran MiXCR on the 5' RACE reads; one entry per CDR3 protein. The sample holds some 1,500,000 distinct CDR3 sequences, roughly two fifths seen once. Sequenced input: blood. These receptors came from a young woman in good health.

This clonotype was found a few times. DNA of the CDR3: TGTGCCAGCAGTTACGAGGAAGAGACCCAGTACTTC. Encoded protein: CASSYEEETQYF. The J gene is TRBJ2-7, the V gene TRBV6-6; D unclear. The end of the DNA fits TRBJ2-5 better, so the J call may be wrong. The germline CDR1 and CDR2 sequences are MNHNY and SVGAGI (reference sequence). The length of the CDR3 is 12 residues.

The chain joins TRBV7-8 to TRBJ2-3; perhaps D is TRBD1 or TRBD2 (5 bases each). This CDR3 is 13 amino acids long. Germline values: CDR1 SGHVS, CDR2 FQNEAQ. The germline V and J ends were trimmed by 3 bases and 4 bases, with 8 bases remaining between them. CDR3: CASSFRDPDTQYF. CDR3 coding DNA: TGTGCCAGCAGCTTCAGGGACCCAGATACGCAGTATTTT.

V and J are TRBV3-1 and TRBJ1-2, with D unclear. There are 15 residues in the CDR3. The germline V gene has CDR1 LGHDT and CDR2 YNNKEL (reference sequence). V shed 2 bases and J shed 0 bases, with 10 bases lying between them. CDR3 sequence reads: CASSQTRATNYGYTF. The CDR3 nucleotides read TGTGCCAGCAGCCAAACTAGGGCCACTAACTATGGCTACACCTTC.

In this sample, this clonotype turned up many times. CDR3 sequence: CASSFTGVYGYTF. The CDR3 DNA sequence: TGTGCCAGCAGTTTCACAGGGGTATATGGCTACACCTTC. The gene calls are TRBV7-9 and TRBJ1-2; TRBD1 matches 7 bases. There are 13 residues in the CDR3. With V trimmed by 6 bases and J by 5 bases, 6 bases remained unmatched. The germline CDR1 and CDR2 sequences are SEHNR and FQNEAQ (reference sequence).

This clonotype was detected only a few times. This chain's CDR3 is CASNPRGTEAFF. As DNA, the CDR3 is TGTGCCAGCAACCCTAGGGGCACTGAAGCTTTCTTT. The rearrangement links TRBV6-6 to TRBJ1-1; maybe TRBD1 (5 bases). V was trimmed by 7 bases and J by 4 bases, leaving 10 bases between them. CDR3 length: 12 amino acids. Looked up from germline, CDR1 is MNHNY and CDR2 is SVGAGI (reference sequence).

This clonotype was seen a handful of times. J is TRBJ2-5 and V is TRBV3-1; 10 nucleotides match TRBD1. Germline values: CDR1 LGHDT, CDR2 YNNKEL (reference sequence). The CDR3 is 15 residues long. V lost 4 bases, J lost 6 bases, and 8 bases stayed unmatched. The CDR3 protein is CASSPGTGDRQTQYF. The CDR3, as DNA: TGTGCCAGCAGCCCGGGGACAGGGGATAGGCAGACCCAGTACTTC.

The chain has TRBV3-1 and TRBJ1-4, with D perhaps TRBD1 (5 bases). CDR3 size: 14 residues. Trimming removed 1 base at V and 6 bases at J, with 9 bases between. Germline CDR1 LGHDT, CDR2 YNNKEL (reference sequence). CDR3 DNA sequence: TGTGCCAGCAGCCAAGGTTTCAGGGATGAAAAACTGTTTTTT. Translation gives CASSQGFRDEKLFF.

This CDR3 reads CSVVSTNEKLFF. The CDR3 DNA reads as TGCAGCGTTGTTTCAACTAATGAAAAACTGTTTTTT. This chain uses TRBV29-1 with TRBJ1-4, with no clear D. Trimming took 4 bases from V and 0 from J, leaving 3 bases between them. The germline CDR1 and CDR2 sequences are SQVTM and ANQGSEA. The CDR3 is 12 residues long.

This chain joins TRBV27 and TRBJ2-1; 8 bases map to TRBD2. CDR1 MNHEY and CDR2 SMNVEV come from the germline V gene (reference sequence). The CDR3 consists of 14 residues. After removal of 3 bases from V and 9 bases from J, the junction contained 7 bases not matched to a gene. The CDR3 loop reads CASSFYREGGEQFF. Written as DNA, the CDR3 is TGTGCCAGCAGTTTCTACCGGGAGGGAGGTGAGCAGTTCTTC.

Only a few counts were recorded for this clonotype. This chain links TRBV10-3 with TRBJ2-5; tentative D call: TRBD2 (6 bases). Near its end, the DNA agrees better with TRBJ2-7, so the J call may be wrong. This CDR3 is 16 amino acids long. Germline assignment: CDR1 ENHRY and CDR2 SYGVKD. CDR3 region: CAISELSSTGVDEQYF. The DNA for the CDR3 is TGTGCCATCAGTGAGTTATCCTCGACGGGGGTGGACGAGCAGTACTTC.

This clonotype has more than one count but fewer than ten. J is TRBJ2-4 and V is TRBV12-5, with TRBD1 matching over 10 bases. The J segment lost 0 bases and the V segment lost 5 bases, leaving 4 bases of the junction unmatched. Germline CDR1 LGHNT, CDR2 FRNRAP. The CDR3 consists of 16 residues. As DNA, the CDR3 is TGTGCTAGTGGTCTTCGGACAGGGGGAGCCAAAAACATTCAGTACTTC. Translation gives CASGLRTGGAKNIQYF.

The J gene is TRBJ2-1, the V gene TRBV10-2; D gene uncertain. The assigned J gene may be wrong: the sequence end matches TRBJ2-7 better. The CDR3 covers 14 residues. Per germline, CDR1 WSHSY and CDR2 SAAADI. CDR3 residues: CASSELRSDNEQYF. The CDR3 bases are TGCGCCAGCAGTGAGCTGCGGTCCGACAATGAGCAGTACTTC.

The chain carries TRBV7-2 and TRBJ2-1; 10 bases line up with TRBD2. This CDR3 is built from 16 residues. V shed 6 bases and J 0 bases; nucleotides not matched to a gene: 5. CDR1 and CDR2 from the germline V gene are SGHTA and FQGNSA. The CDR3 DNA sequence: TGTGCCAGCAGGACCTCTAGCGGGAGCTCCTACAATGAGCAGTTCTTC. Translating gives CASRTSSGSSYNEQFF.

The V and J genes are TRBV6-2 or TRBV6-3 and TRBJ2-3; 7 bases align to TRBD2. Germline CDR1 reads MNHEY; CDR2 reads SVGEGT. The V and J ends lost 5 bases and 2 bases, in that order; junction bases with no gene match: 13. This CDR3 contains 17 residues. The CDR3 coding sequence is TGTGCCAGCAGTGGCGGGGGTCTTGTTCCTCCCACAGATACGCAGTATTTT. It specifies CASSGGGLVPPTDTQYF.

This clonotype was picked up a small number of times. This chain joins TRBV20-1 and TRBJ1-1, with 7 nucleotides matching TRBD1. This CDR3 comprises 12 residues. After removal of 5 bases from V and 4 bases from J, the junction contained 4 bases not matched to a gene. The germline V gene has CDR1 DFQATT and CDR2 SNEGSKA (reference sequence). The CDR3 reads CSAADRVTEAFF. For the CDR3, the DNA is TGCAGTGCTGCAGACAGGGTCACTGAAGCTTTCTTT.

The chain couples TRBV6-4 to TRBJ2-1; perhaps TRBD1 as D (6 bases). The assigned J gene may be wrong: the sequence end matches TRBJ2-7 better. This CDR3 is 17 amino acids long. Germline V CDR1 and CDR2: MRHNA, SNTAGT. Here the CDR3 reads CASSKFYRANSYNEQYF. The DNA of the CDR3 is TGTGCCAGCAGTAAATTTTACAGGGCAAACTCCTACAATGAGCAGTACTTC.

The sample holds a few counts of this clonotype. The V call is TRBV6-6, the J call TRBJ1-4; D unresolved. V lost 5 bases and J 7 bases, leaving 14 bases between the germline ends. This CDR3 spans 14 amino acids. The germline V gene encodes CDR1 MNHNY and CDR2 SVGAGI (reference sequence). The DNA for the CDR3 is TGTGCCAGCAGTCGCCGGTGGAGCGGTGAAAAACTGTTTTTT. Its translation is CASSRRWSGEKLFF.

About this clonotype: Sequence at one end of the junction differs from germline and may be a read error. This chain connects TRBV7-2 to TRBJ2-1, with TRBD2 as a possible D gene (6 bases). Per the germline V gene, CDR1 is SGHTA and CDR2 is FQGNSA. The CDR3 is 12 amino acids. CDR3 DNA: TGTGCCGGCAGCTTAGACGCGCGGGGTCAGTTCTTC. Its protein product is CAGSLDARGQFF. Looking up the rest from reference TRBV7-2 and TRBJ2-1 gives the full variable domain: GAGVSQSPSNKVTEKGKDVELRCDPISGHTALYWYRQSLGQGLEFLIYFQGNSAPDKSGLPSDRFSAERTGGSVSTLTIQRTQQEDSAVYLCAGSLDARGQFFGPGTRLTVL.

The chain links TRBV7-9 to TRBJ1-2; unclear D gene. Germline values: CDR1 SEHNR, CDR2 FQNEAQ (reference sequence). The CDR3 sequence is 15 residues long. The V end was cut by 4 bases, the J end by 1 base, with 13 bases between. CDR3 sequence (DNA): TGTGCCAGCAGCTACGGGATAACACATAACTATGGCTACACCTTC. Amino acids: CASSYGITHNYGYTF.

This clonotype was seen only a few times. The chain links TRBV24-1 to TRBJ2-1, with D possibly being TRBD2 (6 bases). In germline, CDR1 is KGHDR, CDR2 SFDVKD. The V end lost 3 bases, the J end lost 5 bases, and 16 bases lay between the germline ends. This CDR3 is 16 amino acids long. The CDR3 DNA reads as TGTGCCACCAGTGATCCCGGAGGGCGCCAGGACAATGAGCAGTTCTTC. Translated, it gives CATSDPGGRQDNEQFF.

This clonotype has more than one count but fewer than ten. The chain is built from TRBV29-1 and TRBJ1-2, with D possibly TRBD1 on 6 matching bases. Per germline, CDR1 SQVTM and CDR2 ANQGSEA. The CDR3 is made up of 12 amino acids. V was shortened by 4 bases and J by 8 bases, with 14 bases between the two germline ends. For the CDR3, the DNA is TGCAGCGTTGGGGCAGGGGTGTGGGGCTACACCTTC. Translation: CSVGAGVWGYTF. Variable domain in full (rest from reference TRBV29-1 and TRBJ1-2): SAVISQKPSRDICQRGTSLTIQCQVDSQVTMMFWYRQQPGQSLTLIATANQGSEATYESGFVIDKFPISRPNLTFSTLTVSNMSPEDSSIYLCSVGAGVWGYTFGSGTRLTVV.

The chain carries TRBV12-5 and TRBJ1-2; D is perhaps TRBD1 (6 bases). V lost 3 bases and J lost 8, with 13 bases in between. Per the germline V gene, CDR1 is LGHNT and CDR2 is FRNRAP. This CDR3 region has 13 residues. CDR3 region: CASGFQGIGGYTF. For the CDR3, the DNA is TGTGCTAGTGGTTTCCAGGGGATCGGCGGCTACACCTTC.

Comments on this clonotype: A much more abundant neighbour one base away suggests this may be a read error. The chain uses TRBV12-3 or TRBV12-4 and TRBJ2-5, with 7 positions matching TRBD1. Unmatched junction bases numbered 17, after V lost 5 bases and J lost 11 bases. The CDR3 consists of 15 residues. The chain's CDR3 is CASSLRDSLGNEQYF. CDR3 coding DNA: TGTGCCAGCAGTCTACGGGACAGCCTGGGGAATGAGCAGTACTTC.

This clonotype was detected only a few times. Here the CDR3 DNA reads TGTGCCAGTGGACAGGGGAAAGGGACAGATACGCAGTATTTT. Protein: CASGQGKGTDTQYF. The chain combines TRBV2 with TRBJ2-3; 9 bases map to TRBD1. In germline, CDR1 is SNHLY, CDR2 FYNNEI. CDR3 length equals 14 residues. J lost 3 bases, V lost 9 bases, and 7 bases had no gene match.

This clonotype was counted only a few times. V usage is TRBV5-1 and J usage is TRBJ2-5; D gene uncertain. TRBJ2-7 matches the DNA end more closely, so the J call is doubtful. Per germline, CDR1 SGHRS and CDR2 YFSETQ. The CDR3 is made up of 16 amino acids. CDR3 amino acids: CASSSTTAGGDYEQYF. The DNA for the CDR3 is TGCGCCAGCAGCTCGACCACGGCAGGTGGGGACTACGAGCAGTACTTC.

CDR3 sequence: CASSLGWAQETQYF. The CDR3 DNA reads TGTGCCAGCAGCTTAGGTTGGGCGCAAGAGACCCAGTACTTC. The chain combines TRBV7-2 with TRBJ2-5; D gene ambiguous. This CDR3 is 14 amino acids long. Germline values: CDR1 SGHTA, CDR2 FQGNSA. The germline V and J ends were trimmed by 1 base and 2 bases, with 8 bases remaining between them.

This clonotype has just a few counts. The chain joins TRBV4-3 to TRBJ2-7; D is perhaps TRBD1 or TRBD2 (5 bases each). CDR3 size: 16 residues. Trimming left V 3 bases short and J 3 bases short, with 18 bases between. The germline CDR1 and CDR2 sequences are LGHNA and YSLEER. The CDR3 is CASSHQEWGKNYEQYF. The CDR3 DNA reads TGCGCCAGCAGCCACCAGGAGTGGGGGAAAAACTACGAGCAGTACTTC.